These 27 T cell receptor beta chains originate from one sample sequenced in a study of T cell responses to AZD1222 COVID-19 vaccine. Sequencing was performed with immunoSEQ multiplex PCR; in TCRdb, only in-frame clones are kept and a portion is missing. Of about 140,000 clones in the sample, about 91% were seen once. Sequencing was performed on peripheral blood, taken on day 0 of AZD1222 vaccination. The source is an adult in good health.

The chain combines TRBV7-8 with TRBJ2-1, with D hard to call. The CDR3 is 15 amino acids. The V end was cut by 4 bases, the J end by 1 base, with 11 bases between. The germline gives CDR1 SGHVS, CDR2 FQNEAQ. CDR3 coding DNA: TGTGCCAGCAGCTCCACAGTTCTTTCCTACAATGAGCAGTTCTTC. It encodes CASSSTVLSYNEQFF. Drawing the rest from reference TRBV7-8 and TRBJ2-1, the complete variable domain is GAGVSQSPRYKVAKRGQDVALRCDPISGHVSLFWYQQALGQGPEFLTYFQNEAQLDKSGLPSDRFFAERPEGSVSTLKIQRTQQEDSAVYLCASSSTVLSYNEQFFGPGTRLTVL.

The V call is TRBV19, the J call TRBJ1-1, with unresolved D. V gave up 6 bases and J gave up 2 bases, with 4 bases separating them. Germline V gene lookup returns CDR1 LNHDA and CDR2 SQIVND (reference sequence). The CDR3 extends over 11 amino acids. The CDR3 protein is CASRSNTEAFF. In DNA form, the CDR3 reads TGTGCCAGTAGATCCAACACTGAAGCTTTCTTT.

This sequence joins TRBV6-2 or TRBV6-3 and TRBJ1-1, with a possible D match to TRBD1 (5 bases). CDR3 length: 16 residues. Deletions cut 1 base from V and 0 bases from J, with 12 bases between. CDR1 and CDR2 from the germline V gene are MNHEY and SVGEGT. The CDR3: CASSYLTTAMNTEAFF. The CDR3 DNA reads as TGTGCCAGCAGTTACTTAACGACAGCGATGAACACTGAAGCTTTCTTT.

This clone was counted at least ten times. The V and J genes are TRBV4-1 and TRBJ2-5; either TRBD1 or TRBD2 may fit D (5 bases each). The CDR3 is made up of 14 amino acids. The V gene lost 4 bases and the J gene lost 3 bases, with 12 bases spanning the gap. Germline assignment: CDR1 MGHRA and CDR2 YSYEKL. In DNA form, the CDR3 reads TGCGCCAGCAGCCTCCGGGACCACGAAGAGACCCAGTACTTC. Translating gives CASSLRDHEETQYF.

The V and J genes are TRBV29-1 and TRBJ2-7, with TRBD2 matching 8 bases. Losses at the gene ends were 5 bases for V and 4 bases for J; bases not matched to a gene: 19. Germline V gene data show CDR1 as SQVTM and CDR2 as ANQGSEA. This CDR3 has 17 residues. In DNA, the CDR3 is TGCAGCGTTACTCTACTGCCGGGACTAGTCTCGCCGTACGAGCAGTACTTC. Its translation: CSVTLLPGLVSPYEQYF.

CDR3 region: CASSLQGAFQNTEAFF. The DNA for the CDR3 is TGTGCCAGCAGCTTACAGGGGGCTTTCCAGAACACTGAAGCTTTCTTT. The chain joins TRBV27 to TRBJ1-1; 9 bases line up with TRBD1. Germline values: CDR1 MNHEY, CDR2 SMNVEV (reference sequence). V shed 6 bases and J 1 base; nucleotides not matched to a gene: 9. CDR3 size: 16 residues.

V is TRBV15 and J is TRBJ2-5; a possible D gene is TRBD1 (6 bases). The germline V gene encodes CDR1 LNHNV and CDR2 YYDKDF (reference sequence). V gave up 8 bases and J gave up 3 bases, with 7 bases separating them. CDR3 length: 11 residues. CDR3 sequence (DNA): TGTGCCACCGGGGGCAAAGAGACCCAGTACTTC. It encodes CATGGKETQYF.

The V and J genes are TRBV30 and TRBJ2-7; the match to TRBD1 covers 10 bases. Germline CDR1 is GTSNPN and CDR2 is SVGIG (reference sequence). The CDR3 spans 15 residues. V was clipped by 3 bases and J by 5 bases; unmatched bases: 10. The CDR3 region has the DNA TGTGCCTGGAGGTGGACAGGGGGAATCTCGGACGAGCAGTACTTC. This codes for CAWRWTGGISDEQYF.

This clone was detected only once. The chain uses TRBV12-5 and TRBJ2-3; TRBD1 agrees at 7 bases. Germline values: CDR1 LGHNT, CDR2 FRNRAP. The CDR3 is 17 amino acids. Trimming at V came to 1 base and at J to 3 bases, leaving 10 bases not matched to a gene. DNA for the CDR3: TGTGCTAGTGGTTTGGCTGGGACAGTGAGGAGAACAGATACGCAGTATTTT. It is translated as CASGLAGTVRRTDTQYF.

This clone was observed a single time. The gene calls are TRBV7-2 and TRBJ2-2; a weak D match, TRBD1 (6 bases). The CDR3 runs to 17 residues. Germline CDR1 and CDR2: SGHTA and FQGNSA. V dropped 1 base and J dropped 3 bases, with 15 bases sitting between them. CDR3 in amino acids: CASSLGVLGADTGELFF. The CDR3 nucleotides are TGTGCCAGCAGCTTAGGGGTTCTGGGGGCGGACACCGGGGAGCTGTTTTTT.

The chain joins TRBV7-8 to TRBJ2-1; D uncertain. Germline CDR1 and CDR2: SGHVS and FQNEAQ. CDR3 length: 13 residues. Trimming took 1 base from V and 15 from J, leaving 16 bases between them. CDR3 bases: TGTGCCAGCAGCTTAGATCAAGCCACCAAGACGTTCTTC. Its translation: CASSLDQATKTFF.

V usage is TRBV4-2 and J usage is TRBJ1-5; TRBD1 agrees at 7 bases. Trimming removed 1 base from V and 2 bases from J; junction bases left unmatched: 2. The CDR3 runs to 15 residues. CDR1 and CDR2 (germline): LGHNA, YNFKEQ. The CDR3 is CASSQGQGGNQPQHF. The CDR3 DNA is TGTGCCAGCAGCCAAGGACAGGGTGGCAATCAGCCCCAGCATTTT.

The sample holds one count of this clone. This rearrangement joins TRBV18 to TRBJ2-7; D not certain. Between the trimmed V and J ends, which lost 6 bases and 5 bases, there was a span of 17 bases. The CDR3 consists of 14 residues. CDR1 is KGHSH and CDR2 is LQKENI in the germline V gene. CDR3 sequence: CASSRDPTDDEQYF. DNA for the CDR3: TGTGCCAGCTCCCGAGACCCCACTGACGACGAGCAGTACTTC.

The rearrangement joins TRBV20-1 to TRBJ2-1, with D uncertain. The CDR3 loop spans 11 amino acids. CDR1 is DFQATT and CDR2 is SNEGSKA in the germline V gene (reference sequence). Between the trimmed V and J ends, which lost 6 bases and 6 bases, there was a span of 9 bases. CDR3 protein: CSARPVNEQFF. CDR3 in DNA: TGCAGTGCGAGGCCGGTCAATGAGCAGTTCTTC.

This clone has just a few counts. The CDR3 coding sequence is TGCAGCGTTGAAGACCAATTCGGGCTGCAGTACTTC. This gives the protein CSVEDQFGLQYF. The genes are TRBV29-1 and TRBJ2-7; no clear D. V shed 0 bases and J shed 9 bases, with 12 bases lying between them. The germline V gene encodes CDR1 SQVTM and CDR2 ANQGSEA. The CDR3 totals 12 residues.

V and J are TRBV7-9 and TRBJ2-1, with D possibly called TRBD1 or TRBD2 (5 bases each). Germline CDR1 is SEHNR and CDR2 is FQNEAQ (reference sequence). The CDR3 is 15 residues long. Trimming stripped 11 bases from V and 5 bases from J, with 22 bases between. CDR3 sequence: CAGEGRQFAHNEQFF. As DNA, the CDR3 is TGTGCCGGCGAAGGGAGACAGTTCGCACACAATGAGCAGTTCTTC.

The genes are TRBV30 and TRBJ2-6; D is possibly TRBD2 (5 bases). Germline CDR1 reads GTSNPN; CDR2 reads SVGIG (reference sequence). This CDR3 comprises 12 residues. The DNA for the CDR3 is TGTACCGCCGGGGCTGGGGCCAACGTCCTGACTTTC. It encodes CTAGAGANVLTF. Full variable domain (remainder filled in from reference TRBV30 and TRBJ2-6): SQTIHQWPATLVQPVGSPLSLECTVEGTSNPNLYWYRQAAGRGLQLLFYSVGIGQISSEVPQNLSASRPQDRQFILSSKKLLLSDSGFYLCTAGAGANVLTFGAGSRLTVL.

The V and J genes are TRBV5-4 and TRBJ1-3, with 9 bases identical to TRBD1. Per the germline V gene, CDR1 is SGHNT and CDR2 is YYREEE (reference sequence). This CDR3 comprises 15 residues. The V and J ends lost 0 bases and 3 bases, in that order; junction bases with no gene match: 1. Written as DNA, the CDR3 is TGTGCCAGCAGCTTGGGGACAGGGGTTGGAAACACCATATATTTT. Translating gives CASSLGTGVGNTIYF.

The rearrangement links TRBV19 to TRBJ2-5; D is unresolved. Per the germline V gene, CDR1 is LNHDA and CDR2 is SQIVND (reference sequence). CDR3 length equals 14 residues. Deletions cut 1 base from V and 1 base from J, with 7 bases between. CDR3 coding DNA: TGTGCCAGTAGTATAGTTGCGTCCCAAGAGACCCAGTACTTC. Amino acids: CASSIVASQETQYF.

This clone showed up just once. This chain uses TRBV4-1 with TRBJ2-7; the match to TRBD1 covers 8 bases. V lost 0 bases and J lost 1; bases outside the gene matches: 5. This CDR3 is built from 16 residues. Per the germline V gene, CDR1 is MGHRA and CDR2 is YSYEKL. The CDR3 DNA reads as TGCGCCAGCAGCCAAGATATAGGACAGGGATCCTACGAGCAGTACTTC. Amino acid sequence: CASSQDIGQGSYEQYF.

The chain combines TRBV5-5 with TRBJ2-1; D possibly uses TRBD1 or TRBD2 (5 bases each). Germline V lookup: CDR1 SGHKS, CDR2 YYEKEE (reference sequence). Between the trimmed V and J ends, which lost 2 bases and 15 bases, there was a span of 15 bases. This CDR3 region has 12 residues. CDR3 in amino acids: CASSFSGASGFF. CDR3 coding DNA: TGTGCCAGCAGCTTCTCCGGGGCCTCCGGGTTCTTC.

The J gene is TRBJ2-7, the V gene TRBV12-3 or TRBV12-4; possibly TRBD2 for D (7 bases). The CDR3 totals 13 residues. Trimming left V 6 bases short and J 6 bases short, with 15 bases between. The chain's CDR3 is CASRVSGGSEQYF. Here the CDR3 DNA reads TGTGCCAGCAGGGTTTCGGGGGGCAGCGAGCAGTACTTC.

The chain joins TRBV5-6 to TRBJ2-2, with TRBD2 matching 9 bases. V was clipped by 4 bases and J by 4 bases; unmatched bases: 2. Germline V gene data show CDR1 as SGHDT and CDR2 as YYEEEE. The CDR3 runs to 14 residues. The CDR3 sequence: CASSMGLATGELFF. CDR3 nucleotides: TGTGCCAGCAGCATGGGACTAGCCACCGGGGAGCTGTTTTTT.

The V call is TRBV7-3, the J call TRBJ1-2, with 9 bases lining up with TRBD1. V was pared by 5 bases and J by 7 bases, with 11 bases of the junction left unmatched. The germline gives CDR1 SGHTA, CDR2 FQGTGA. This CDR3 region has 15 residues. CDR3: CASSPTGQGSTGYTF. The CDR3 DNA reads TGTGCCAGCAGCCCAACGGGACAGGGATCTACTGGCTACACCTTC.

This clone came up once. CDR3 bases: TGTGCCAGCAGGAATACGGGACAGTATAATTCACCCCTCCACTTT. This sequence encodes CASRNTGQYNSPLHF. V and J are TRBV6-5 and TRBJ1-6; 7 bases agree with TRBD1. V was pared by 6 bases and J by 4 bases, with 6 bases of the junction left unmatched. This CDR3 spans 15 amino acids. Germline CDR1 and CDR2: MNHEY and SVGAGI.

This clone appeared once. This chain uses TRBV7-2 with TRBJ1-2; possible D gene TRBD1, 6 bases. Germline CDR1 is SGHTA and CDR2 is FQGNSA. The ends were cut back, 2 bases at V and 6 bases at J, with 16 bases in the middle. The CDR3 covers 15 residues. In DNA form, the CDR3 reads TGTGCCAGCAGCTTACCCGGACAAGGGGGGAATGGCTACACCTTC. Translation: CASSLPGQGGNGYTF.

The rearrangement uses TRBV6-6 and TRBJ1-5; D remains unclear. CDR1 is MNHNY, CDR2 SVGAGI, per germline (reference sequence). The CDR3 has 16 residues. Between the trimmed V and J ends, which lost 8 bases and 1 base, there was a span of 18 bases. CDR3 protein: CASGSGSRRSNQPQHF. The CDR3 nucleotides are TGTGCCAGCGGTTCTGGGAGTAGACGGAGCAATCAGCCCCAGCATTTT.